The sequence of this T cell receptor (beta chain) was determined in a study of cytomegalovirus exposure and HLA in healthy donors. Background on the study: Earlier sequencing of approximately 200 million T cells yielded 90 million to 140 million unique TCR beta sequences. Study observations and caveats: In a later analysis, TCR beta V- and J-gene trimming was associated with a missense DCLRE1C variant.

A note on this clone: Antigen specificity is unknown.

The CDR3 is 14 amino acids. In germline, CDR1 is LNHNV, CDR2 YYDKDF (reference sequence). Between the trimmed V and J ends, which lost 0 bases and 9 bases, there was a span of 14 bases. The PCR used 60 Vbeta and 13 Jbeta primers. Method: immunoSEQ multiplex PCR; TCRdb's copy keeps in-frame clones and lacks some. The sample carries approximately 110,000 clones, 74% recorded once. V gene TRBV15 combines with J gene TRBJ1-1; TRBD1 is a possible D gene (6 bases). Sequences were obtained from PBMCs. The source is a man in his fifties or sixties in good health and CMV-seropositive. The CDR3 is CATSRDLGGGKAFF. The CDR3 DNA reads TGTGCCACCAGCAGAGATTTAGGGGGTGGTAAAGCTTTCTTT.